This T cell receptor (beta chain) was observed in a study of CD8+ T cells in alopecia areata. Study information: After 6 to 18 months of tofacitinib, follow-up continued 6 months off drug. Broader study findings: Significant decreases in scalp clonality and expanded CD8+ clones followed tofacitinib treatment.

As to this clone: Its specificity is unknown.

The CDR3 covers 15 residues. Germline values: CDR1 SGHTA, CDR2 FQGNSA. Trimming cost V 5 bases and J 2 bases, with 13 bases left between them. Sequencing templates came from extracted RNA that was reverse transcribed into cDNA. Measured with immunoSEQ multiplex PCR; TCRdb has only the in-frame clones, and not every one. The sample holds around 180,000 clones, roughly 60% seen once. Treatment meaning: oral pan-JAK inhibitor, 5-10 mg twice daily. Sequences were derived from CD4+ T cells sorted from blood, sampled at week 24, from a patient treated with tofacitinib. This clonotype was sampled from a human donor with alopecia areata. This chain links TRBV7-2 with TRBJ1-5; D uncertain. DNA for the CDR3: TGTGCCAGCAGCCTCTCGGGGAGCCGCAATCAGCCCCAGCATTTT. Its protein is CASSLSGSRNQPQHF.